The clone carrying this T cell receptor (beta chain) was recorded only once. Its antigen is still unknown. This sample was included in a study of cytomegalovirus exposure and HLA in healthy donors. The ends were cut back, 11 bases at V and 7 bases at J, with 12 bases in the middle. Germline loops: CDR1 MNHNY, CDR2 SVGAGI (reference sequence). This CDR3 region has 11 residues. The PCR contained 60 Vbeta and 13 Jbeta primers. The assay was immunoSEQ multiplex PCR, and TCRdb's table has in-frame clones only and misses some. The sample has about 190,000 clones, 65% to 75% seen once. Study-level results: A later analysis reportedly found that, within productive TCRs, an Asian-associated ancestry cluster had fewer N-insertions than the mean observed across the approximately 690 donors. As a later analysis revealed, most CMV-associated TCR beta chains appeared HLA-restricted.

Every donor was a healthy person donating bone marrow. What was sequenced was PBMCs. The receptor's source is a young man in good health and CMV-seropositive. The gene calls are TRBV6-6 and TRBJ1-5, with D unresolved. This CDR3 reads CAEGARQPQHF. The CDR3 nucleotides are TGTGCCGAGGGTGCAAGACAGCCCCAGCATTTT.